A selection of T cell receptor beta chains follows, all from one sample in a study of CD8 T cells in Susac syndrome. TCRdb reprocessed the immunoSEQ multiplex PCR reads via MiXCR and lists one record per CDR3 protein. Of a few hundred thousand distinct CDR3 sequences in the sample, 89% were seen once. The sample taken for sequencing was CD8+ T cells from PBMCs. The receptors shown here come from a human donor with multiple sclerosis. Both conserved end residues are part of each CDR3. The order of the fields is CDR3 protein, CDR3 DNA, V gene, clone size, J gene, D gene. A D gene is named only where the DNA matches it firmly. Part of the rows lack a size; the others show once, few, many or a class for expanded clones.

CSAGPRGANYGYTF	TGCAGCGCCGGACCCAGGGGAGCTAACTATGGCTACACCTTC	TRBV29-1	NA	TRBJ1-2	NA
CASSVGSSGIYNEQFF	TGTGCCAGCAGCGTAGGGTCTAGCGGGATCTACAATGAGCAGTTCTTC	TRBV9	NA	TRBJ2-1	TRBD2
CASSYDGTGSSYEQYF	TGCGCCAGCAGCTACGATGGGACTGGGAGCTCCTACGAGCAGTACTTC	TRBV5-1	NA	TRBJ2-7	NA
CASSSPGQGRNEQFF	TGTGCCAGCAGTTCCCCGGGACAGGGGCGCAATGAGCAGTTCTTC	TRBV12-3/TRBV12-4	NA	TRBJ2-1	TRBD1
CASSLVGTGELFF	TGTGCCAGCAGCTTGGTTGGGACCGGGGAGCTGTTTTTT	TRBV5-8	few	TRBJ2-2	NA
CASSQFQDNYGYTF	TGTGCCAGCAGCCAATTTCAGGATAACTATGGCTACACCTTC	TRBV3-1	NA	TRBJ1-2	NA
CASSQGDTTTGELFF	TGCGCCAGCAGCCAAGGTGACACTACGACCGGGGAGCTGTTTTTT	TRBV4-3	NA	TRBJ2-2	NA
CSARDPAGYNYEQYF	TGCAGTGCTAGAGATCCGGCAGGGTATAACTACGAGCAGTACTTC	TRBV20-1	NA	TRBJ2-7	NA
CSALDRNSGANVLTF	TGCAGTGCCCTGGACAGGAACTCTGGGGCCAACGTCCTGACTTTC	TRBV20-1	NA	TRBJ2-6	TRBD1
CATSRTGGGAYEQYF	TGTGCCACCAGCAGAACCGGGGGAGGGGCCTACGAGCAGTACTTC	TRBV15	NA	TRBJ2-7	TRBD2
CASSDSAGAGNEQFF	TGTGCCAGCAGTGACTCGGCAGGGGCGGGGAATGAGCAGTTCTTC	TRBV6-4	NA	TRBJ2-1	NA
CSARVLAGGDIDTQYF	TGCAGTGCTAGAGTTTTGGCGGGGGGGGACATTGATACGCAGTATTTT	TRBV20-1	NA	TRBJ2-3	TRBD2
CASSDGGPNEKLFF	TGTGCCAGCTCCGATGGAGGGCCTAATGAAAAACTGTTTTTT	TRBV7-2	NA	TRBJ1-4	NA
CASSYGGRGNIQYF	TGTGCCAGCAGTTACGGCGGGCGGGGAAACATTCAGTACTTC	TRBV6-5	NA	TRBJ2-4	NA
CASSSQRGLYEQYF	TGTGCCAGCAGTTCTCAGCGGGGTCTCTACGAGCAGTACTTC	TRBV27	NA	TRBJ2-7	TRBD2
CASSLRLDNEQFF	TGTGCCAGCAGTTTACGGCTAGACAATGAGCAGTTCTTC	TRBV12-3/TRBV12-4	NA	TRBJ2-1	NA
CASTGLAGGHSYEQYF	TGTGCCAGCACGGGACTAGCGGGAGGACACTCCTACGAGCAGTACTTC	TRBV6-1	NA	TRBJ2-7	TRBD2
CASSPPPTDPSTYEQYF	TGTGCCAGCTCACCTCCCCCGACCGATCCGAGTACCTACGAGCAGTACTTC	TRBV18	NA	TRBJ2-7	NA
CASSLGRGADTQYF	TGTGCCAGCAGTTTGGGCAGGGGAGCAGATACGCAGTATTTT	TRBV12-3/TRBV12-4	NA	TRBJ2-3	NA
CASSSGTSGSYEQYF	TGTGCCAGCAGCTCAGGGACTAGCGGGAGCTACGAGCAGTACTTC	TRBV13	NA	TRBJ2-7	TRBD2
CASSQETGDEAFF	TGTGCCAGCAGCCAAGAAACAGGCGATGAAGCTTTCTTT	TRBV4-2	NA	TRBJ1-1	NA
CASGLRGNYGYTF	TGTGCCAGCGGTCTCAGGGGGAACTATGGCTACACCTTC	TRBV28	NA	TRBJ1-2	TRBD1
CASSPGALSSYEQYF	TGTGCCAGCAGTCCCGGGGCCCTAAGCTCCTACGAGCAGTACTTC	TRBV7-9	few	TRBJ2-7	NA
CASSLGGQGLIYGYTF	TGTGCCAGCAGCTTAGGGGGACAGGGCCTCATCTATGGCTACACCTTC	TRBV7-9	NA	TRBJ1-2	TRBD1
CASSPTLASQQETQYF	TGTGCCAGCAGCCCCACCCTGGCGTCACAACAAGAGACCCAGTACTTC	TRBV6-1	NA	TRBJ2-5	NA
CASSLGGLAQSTDTQYF	TGTGCCAGCAGCTTAGGGGGACTAGCGCAAAGCACAGATACGCAGTATTTT	TRBV7-2	NA	TRBJ2-3	TRBD2
CASSLIPSRSYEQYF	TGTGCCAGCAGTTTAATTCCTAGCAGGTCCTACGAGCAGTACTTC	TRBV28	NA	TRBJ2-7	NA
CATSRDAGAKNIQYF	TGTGCCACCAGCAGAGATGCAGGGGCCAAAAACATTCAGTACTTC	TRBV15	NA	TRBJ2-4	NA
CASSSSLGPVSF	TGTGCCAGCAGCTCATCGCTAGGGCCGGTGTCGTTT	TRBV7-2	NA	TRBJ1-4	NA
CASSQVPGVNTEAFF	TGCGCCAGCAGCCAAGTCCCAGGGGTGAACACTGAAGCTTTCTTT	TRBV4-3	NA	TRBJ1-1	NA